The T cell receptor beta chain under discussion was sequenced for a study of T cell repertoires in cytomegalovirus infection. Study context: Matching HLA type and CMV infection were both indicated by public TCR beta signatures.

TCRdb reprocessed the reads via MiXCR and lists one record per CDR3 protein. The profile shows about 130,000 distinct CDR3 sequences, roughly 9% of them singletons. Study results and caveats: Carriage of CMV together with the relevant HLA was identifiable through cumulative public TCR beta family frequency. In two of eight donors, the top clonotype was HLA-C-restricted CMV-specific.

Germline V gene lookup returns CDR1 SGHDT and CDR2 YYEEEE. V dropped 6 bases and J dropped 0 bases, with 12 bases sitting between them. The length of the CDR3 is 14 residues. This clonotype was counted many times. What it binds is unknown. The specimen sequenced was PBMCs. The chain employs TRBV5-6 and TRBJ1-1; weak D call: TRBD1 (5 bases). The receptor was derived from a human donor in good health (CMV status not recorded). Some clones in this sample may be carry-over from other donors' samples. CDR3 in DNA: TGTGCCAGCATTAAGGGGCGGGTGAACACTGAAGCTTTCTTT. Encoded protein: CASIKGRVNTEAFF. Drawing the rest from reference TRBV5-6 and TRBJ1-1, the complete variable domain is DAGVTQSPTHLIKTRGQQVTLRCSPKSGHDTVSWYQQALGQGPQFIFQYYEEEERQRGNFPDRFSGHQFPNYSSELNVNALLLGDSALYLCASIKGRVNTEAFFGQGTRLTVV.